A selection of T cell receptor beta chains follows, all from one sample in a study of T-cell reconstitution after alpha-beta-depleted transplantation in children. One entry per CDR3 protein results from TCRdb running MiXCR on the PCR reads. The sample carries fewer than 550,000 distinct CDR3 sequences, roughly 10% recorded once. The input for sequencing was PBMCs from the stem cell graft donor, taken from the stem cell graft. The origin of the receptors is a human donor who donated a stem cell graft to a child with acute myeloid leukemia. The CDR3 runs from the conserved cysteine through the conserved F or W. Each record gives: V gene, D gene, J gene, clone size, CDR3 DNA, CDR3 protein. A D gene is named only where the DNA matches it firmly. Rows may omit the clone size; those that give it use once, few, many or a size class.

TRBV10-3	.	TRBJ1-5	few	TGTGCCTCAAGGGCCGTAAATCAGCCCCAGCATTTT	CASRAVNQPQHF
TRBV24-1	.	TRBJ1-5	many	TGTGCCACCAGTGACGGACAGAGAAATCAGCCCCAGCATTTT	CATSDGQRNQPQHF
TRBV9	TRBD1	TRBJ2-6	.	TGTGCCAGCGGGACAGGGGCCCCCTCTGGGGCCAACGTCCTGACTTTC	CASGTGAPSGANVLTF
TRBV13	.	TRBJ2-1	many	TGTGCCAGCAGCCCTTGGGTAGGGAATGAGCAGTTCTTC	CASSPWVGNEQFF
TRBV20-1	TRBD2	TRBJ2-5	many	TGCAGTGCCGTAAGCGGGAATAGAGAGACCCAGTACTTC	CSAVSGNRETQYF
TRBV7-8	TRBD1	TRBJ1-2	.	TGTGCCAGCAGCGGGCTTAGGGACAGGGGCTATGGCTACACCTTC	CASSGLRDRGYGYTF
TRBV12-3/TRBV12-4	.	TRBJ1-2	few	TGTGCCAGCAGTTTCGCGGGTGTTGGTGATGGCTACACCTTC	CASSFAGVGDGYTF
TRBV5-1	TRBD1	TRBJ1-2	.	TGCGCCAGCAGCCCGACAGGGCATCATCGCTACACCTTC	CASSPTGHHRYTF
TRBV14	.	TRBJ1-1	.	TGTGCCAGCAGCCAAGATGCAGGGTGGACTGAAGCTTTCTTT	CASSQDAGWTEAFF
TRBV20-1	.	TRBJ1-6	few	TGCAGTGCGTCGAGAGGGGAGGCCTATAATTCACCCCTCCACTTT	CSASRGEAYNSPLHF
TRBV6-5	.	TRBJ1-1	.	TGTGCCAGCAGTCCCTACCCGAACACTGAAGCTTTCTTT	CASSPYPNTEAFF
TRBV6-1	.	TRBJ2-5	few	TGTGCCAGCAGGATAGAGACCCAGTACTTC	CASRIETQYF
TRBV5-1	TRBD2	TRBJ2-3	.	TGCGCCAGCAGCTTGGGCCGAGGACTAGCGGAAAACACAGATACGCAGTATTTT	CASSLGRGLAENTDTQYF
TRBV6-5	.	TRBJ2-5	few	TGTGCCAGCAGTTACTCCCGGGCCCCCGGGCGGGAGACCCAGTACTTC	CASSYSRAPGRETQYF
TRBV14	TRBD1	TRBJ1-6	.	TGTGCCAGCAGCCCCAGGACAGGAGGTAGTTCACCCCTCCACTTT	CASSPRTGGSSPLHF
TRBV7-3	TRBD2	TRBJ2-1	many	TGTGCCAGCAGCTTAAACCCCCTAAGCGGGATCCGGTTCCCCGTCGGTAGTGAGCAGTTCTTC	CASSLNPLSGIRFPVGSEQFF
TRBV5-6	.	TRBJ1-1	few	TGTGCCAGCAGCTTGGGGGTAGGTGATTGGAACACTGAAGCTTTCTTT	CASSLGVGDWNTEAFF
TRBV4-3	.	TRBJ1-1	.	TGCGCCAGCAGCCAAGACCCCCGGGTGGAAGCTTTCTTT	CASSQDPRVEAFF
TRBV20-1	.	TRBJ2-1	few	TGCAGTCCCCAGGAGAACTCCTACAATGAGCAGTTCTTC	CSPQENSYNEQFF
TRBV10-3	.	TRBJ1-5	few	TGTGCCATCAGTGGGGGGGGAAATCAGCCCCAGCATTTT	CAISGGGNQPQHF
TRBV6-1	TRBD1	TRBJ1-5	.	TGTGCCAGCATATTGACAGGGAGGAGCAATCAGCCCCAGCATTTT	CASILTGRSNQPQHF
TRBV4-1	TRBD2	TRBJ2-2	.	TGCGCCAGCAGCCGGGAGGGCCAGAACACCGGGGAGCTGTTTTTT	CASSREGQNTGELFF
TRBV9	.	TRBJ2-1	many	TGTGCCAGCAGTATATCCTACAATGAGCAGTTCTTC	CASSISYNEQFF
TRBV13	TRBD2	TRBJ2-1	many	TGTGCCAGCAGCTTAGCGGGACTAGACAACAATGAGCAGTTCTTC	CASSLAGLDNNEQFF
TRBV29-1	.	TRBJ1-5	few	TGCAGCGTTGAGGGGGGGCCTGGTCAGCCCCAGCATTTT	CSVEGGPGQPQHF
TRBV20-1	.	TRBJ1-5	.	TGCAGTGCCTTCAACAGAGGGGGAGGCAATCAGCCCCAGCATTTT	CSAFNRGGGNQPQHF
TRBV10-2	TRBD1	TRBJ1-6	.	TGCGCCAGCAGTGCTTTGGACAGGGCTGGTTCACCCCTCCACTTT	CASSALDRAGSPLHF
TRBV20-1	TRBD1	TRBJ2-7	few	TGCAGTGCTTTTGGACAGGGTCTGCCCTACGAGCAGTACTTC	CSAFGQGLPYEQYF
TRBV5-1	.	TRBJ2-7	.	TGCGCCAGCAGCCAGACGAACTTCGGTTACGAGCAGTACTTC	CASSQTNFGYEQYF
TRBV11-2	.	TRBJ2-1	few	TGTGCCAGCAGCTTAGATTCAAGGGGCTCCTACAATGAGCAGTTCTTC	CASSLDSRGSYNEQFF
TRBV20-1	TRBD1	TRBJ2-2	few	TGCAGTGCTAGAATTCCCACGGGACAGGGAAGAACCGGGGAGCTGTTTTTT	CSARIPTGQGRTGELFF
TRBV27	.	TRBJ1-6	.	TGTGCCAGCAGTTTACAATTGGGGGCAGGGTATGATTCACCCCTCCACTTT	CASSLQLGAGYDSPLHF
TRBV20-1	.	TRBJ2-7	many	TGCAGTGCTAGAGATCGGAGTAACCCGTACGAGCAGTACTTC	CSARDRSNPYEQYF
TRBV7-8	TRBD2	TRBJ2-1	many	TGTGCCAGCAGCTCGGGACTAGCGGGCGCTTACAATGAGCAGTTCTTC	CASSSGLAGAYNEQFF
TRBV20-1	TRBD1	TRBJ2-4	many	TGCAGTGCTAGAGACAAGACAGGGGGAGGGAACATTCAGTACTTC	CSARDKTGGGNIQYF
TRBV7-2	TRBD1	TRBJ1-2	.	TGTGCCAGCAGCGGGACAGGGGGCAGAGGAGTCTATGGCTACACCTTC	CASSGTGGRGVYGYTF
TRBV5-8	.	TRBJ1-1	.	TGTGCCAGCAGCAATTACCAGGGGCAGGGGACCGCTGAAGCTTTCTTT	CASSNYQGQGTAEAFF
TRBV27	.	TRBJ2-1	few	TGTGCCAGCACAGGGGAGGGCAATGAGCAGTTCTTC	CASTGEGNEQFF
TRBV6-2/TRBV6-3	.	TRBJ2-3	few	TGTGCCAGCAGTTGGGGGACCTACTCAGATACGCAGTATTTT	CASSWGTYSDTQYF
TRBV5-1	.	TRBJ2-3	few	TGCGCCAGCTCAAGCCAGGGTCGGACAGATACGCAGTATTTT	CASSSQGRTDTQYF
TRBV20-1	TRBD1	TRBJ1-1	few	TGCAGTGCGCCAATCCAGGGGGCGGGAACTGAAGCTTTCTTT	CSAPIQGAGTEAFF
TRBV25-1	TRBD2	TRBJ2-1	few	TGTGCCAGCAGCCCTAGAACGGGAGGGTTTTATGAGCAGTTCTTC	CASSPRTGGFYEQFF